This T cell receptor beta chain was identified in a study of blood T cell repertoires in COVID-19. About the research overall: Donors in the United States, Italy and Spain gave samples during acute or convalescent COVID-19. PBMCs, B-cell-depleted T cells, or T cells provided the cDNA or gDNA that made up the material.

This clone has just one count. CDR1 and CDR2 from the germline V gene are SQVTM and ANQGSEA. The CDR3 has 13 residues. Germline trimming cut 7 bases from V and 1 base from J; bases unmatched to any gene: 4. Original processing methods: Reference gene primer amplification gave estimated nucleated cell counts. TCRdb's table, derived via immunoSEQ multiplex PCR, lists solely in-frame clones and lacks some. V and J calls and clone size follow that table, whereas D and trimming were derived from the DNA. This repertoire shows 85,000 to 130,000 clones, 70% to 90% found once; its top ten account for 5.1%. The chain has TRBV29-1 and TRBJ1-1, with 9 bases fitting TRBD1. Sequencing was performed on peripheral blood. This receptor was obtained from a human donor in a cohort sampled during active COVID-19. This chain's CDR3 is CSGNRGRNTEAFF. CDR3 DNA sequence: TGCAGCGGAAACAGGGGGCGGAACACTGAAGCTTTCTTT.